In this sample, the clone carrying this T cell receptor beta chain turned up a few times. The sample is drawn from a study of T-cell reconstitution after alpha-beta-depleted transplantation in children. It was with unique molecular identifiers that the TCRbeta library was prepared. A single record per CDR3 protein comes from TCRdb applying MiXCR to the PCR reads. Found here are some 840,000 distinct CDR3 sequences, roughly 16% of them singletons; the top ten hold approximately 4.5%. This CDR3 spans 16 amino acids. V shed 2 bases and J shed 3 bases, with 14 bases lying between them. This chain uses TRBV12-3 or TRBV12-4 with TRBJ2-1; unclear D gene. The specimen was PBMCs, mostly from graft donor cells, collected 360 days after TCRalphabeta/CD19-depleted stem cell transplant. This TCR came from a male patient younger than 18 who had a stem cell transplant for acute lymphoblastic leukemia, so the T cells may come from the graft donor. CDR3 sequence (DNA): TGTGCCAGCAGTTTACGGTTACTAACCCTCTACAATGAGCAGTTCTTC. This codes for CASSLRLLTLYNEQFF.